The clone carrying this T cell receptor (beta chain) was observed a few times. Per the study methods: Estimation of nucleated cell counts was performed using reference gene primer amplification. Measured with immunoSEQ multiplex PCR; TCRdb has only the in-frame clones, and not every one. That table supplies the V and J calls and clone size; D and trimming were determined from the DNA. The data show 130,000 or so clones, about nine tenths seen once. The data were obtained in a study of blood T cell repertoires in COVID-19. Study as a whole: Italy, Spain and the United States were the sources of the convalescent and acute COVID-19 samples. Sources were T cells, B-cell-depleted T cells, or PBMCs; the material itself was cDNA or gDNA.

The CDR3 totals 14 residues. From germline, CDR1 is LGHDT and CDR2 YNNKEL (reference sequence). Trimming removed 4 bases from V and 5 bases from J; junction bases left unmatched: 7. The TCR comes from a man aged 40-55 years with acute or convalescent COVID-19. The chain links TRBV3-1 (or the pseudogene TRBV3-2) to TRBJ1-2; 7 bases align to TRBD1. Sequencing was performed on peripheral blood. CDR3 sequence (DNA): TGTGCCAGCAGCCTTGAGGGGGCAGGGTATGGCTACACCTTC. Encoded protein: CASSLEGAGYGYTF.